Below, 12 T cell receptor beta chains from the same sample are listed, as sequenced in a study of graft-versus-host responses after intestinal transplantation. Sequenced by immunoSEQ multiplex PCR; TCRdb stores in-frame clones only, minus some. The table shows over 85,000 clones, with roughly nine tenths occurring only once. Their antigens are not known. Source: unstimulated CD4+ T cells sorted from spleen or lymph node cells, taken before transplant. The receptors were sampled from a human donor who was the organ donor for an intestinal transplant.

The rearrangement uses TRBV20-1 and TRBJ2-5; no clear D gene. The J call may be faulty, since TRBJ2-7 better matches the DNA end. Germline CDR1 reads DFQATT; CDR2 reads SNEGSKA (reference sequence). This CDR3 is 9 amino acids long. The CDR3 spells CSARVEQYF. The CDR3 nucleotides are TGCAGTGCTAGAGTCGAGCAGTACTTC.

V is TRBV9 and J is TRBJ2-7, with unresolved D. V shed 1 base and J shed 0 bases, with 8 bases lying between them. CDR1 and CDR2 from the germline V gene are SGDLS and YYNGEE. The CDR3 totals 14 residues. CDR3 amino acids: CASSVYPSSYEQYF. The CDR3 DNA sequence: TGTGCCAGCAGCGTATACCCCAGCTCCTACGAGCAGTACTTC.

The table lists this clone with a count of one. This sequence joins TRBV19 and TRBJ2-5; D remains ambiguous. The V gene's germline CDR1 is LNHDA and CDR2 SQIVND (reference sequence). V dropped 6 bases and J dropped 2 bases, with 13 bases sitting between them. CDR3 length: 14 residues. The CDR3 bases are TGTGCCAGTAGATCCCCTCTACCTCAAGAGACCCAGTACTTC. Its protein product is CASRSPLPQETQYF. The whole variable domain, filled in from reference TRBV19 and TRBJ2-5, reads DGGITQSPKYLFRKEGQNVTLSCEQNLNHDAMYWYRQDPGQGLRLIYYSQIVNDFQKGDIAEGYSVSREKKESFPLTVTSAQKNPTAFYLCASRSPLPQETQYFGPGTRLLVL.

CDR3 nucleotide sequence: TGTGCCAGCAGCTACGGGGAAGGAGGGAATGAAAAACTGTTTTTT. Encoded protein: CASSYGEGGNEKLFF. The J gene is TRBJ1-4, the V gene TRBV4-2, with D uncertain. V shed 5 bases and J shed 5 bases, with 15 bases lying between them. The CDR3 has 15 amino acids. Germline V lookup: CDR1 LGHNA, CDR2 YNFKEQ.

On this clone itself: This sample also contains other DNA sequences that code for the same CDR3. This sequence joins TRBV9 and TRBJ2-7; a possible D gene is TRBD1 (5 bases). The V end lost 0 bases, the J end lost 7 bases, and 14 bases lay between the germline ends. The germline CDR1 and CDR2 sequences are SGDLS and YYNGEE. The CDR3 contains 14 residues. The CDR3 coding sequence is TGTGCCAGCAGCGTAGGGCAGGGATTAGGAGAGCAGTACTTC. Protein product: CASSVGQGLGEQYF.

The genes are TRBV4-3 and TRBJ2-3, with 9 nucleotides matching TRBD1. The J segment lost 3 bases and the V segment lost 0 bases, leaving 7 bases of the junction unmatched. This CDR3 has 17 amino acids. Germline V gene sequence: CDR1 LGHNA, CDR2 YSLEER. The CDR3, as DNA: TGCGCCAGCAGCCAAGAGAGGGACAGGGTACAGACAGATACGCAGTATTTT. Amino acid sequence: CASSQERDRVQTDTQYF.

This clone was found a few times. CDR3 region: CASSRGHPTSGNTIYF. The CDR3 region has the DNA TGTGCCAGCAGCCGGGGACACCCAACTTCTGGAAACACCATATATTTT. The V gene is TRBV5-6, the J gene TRBJ1-3; a possible D gene is TRBD1 (6 bases). CDR1 and CDR2 from the germline V gene are SGHDT and YYEEEE. Trimming took off 4 bases at V and 1 base at J, with 15 bases between the two ends. This CDR3 has 16 amino acids.

The chain joins TRBV27 to TRBJ2-7; 7 nucleotides agree with TRBD2. The V and J ends lost 5 bases and 2 bases, in that order; junction bases with no gene match: 3. The CDR3 consists of 13 residues. Germline V gene sequence: CDR1 MNHEY, CDR2 SMNVEV (reference sequence). CDR3 loop: CASSPGGTYEQYF. CDR3 nucleotides: TGTGCCAGCAGTCCGGGGGGAACCTACGAGCAGTACTTC.

This chain connects TRBV6-5 to TRBJ1-2; 9 bases agree with TRBD1. CDR1 is MNHEY, CDR2 SVGAGI, per germline. The length of the CDR3 is 15 residues. Trimming cost V 6 bases and J 6 bases; bases outside gene matches: 11. CDR3 loop: CASRLLPGTGHGYTF. The CDR3, as DNA: TGTGCCAGCAGACTTCTCCCCGGGACAGGGCATGGCTACACCTTC.

V gene TRBV11-2 combines with J gene TRBJ2-5; no clear D. The J call is doubtful: the DNA matches TRBJ2-7 better. The germline CDR1 and CDR2 sequences are SGHAT and FQNNGV. The CDR3 extends over 15 amino acids. CDR3 protein: CASRRGSLQPYEQYF. As DNA, the CDR3 is TGTGCCAGCAGGAGAGGCAGCCTTCAGCCCTACGAGCAGTACTTC.

The chain links TRBV5-6 to TRBJ2-2; 8 bases agree with TRBD1. V was pared by 4 bases and J by 2 bases, with 7 bases of the junction left unmatched. This CDR3 comprises 16 residues. CDR1 and CDR2 (germline): SGHDT, YYEEEE. The CDR3 protein is CASSPDRGPNTGELFF. CDR3 nucleotide sequence: TGTGCCAGCAGCCCCGACAGGGGCCCAAACACCGGGGAGCTGTTTTTT.

The chain recombines TRBV9 with TRBJ2-7; 7 nucleotides match TRBD1. Germline CDR1 reads SGDLS; CDR2 reads YYNGEE. The CDR3 covers 15 residues. Trimming removed 1 base from V and 4 bases from J; junction bases left unmatched: 8. CDR3 bases: TGTGCCAGCAGCGTAAGGGAGACAGGGCCGTACGAGCAGTACTTC. Its translation is CASSVRETGPYEQYF.